The entry below gives a single T cell receptor (beta chain) sequence along with its context. Antigen unknown. The data belong to a study of shared clonotypes between healthy human individuals. Study overall: CD4 naive and memory got three plates each, CD8 naive two, CD8 memory one. Study findings and constraints: Only blood underwent sampling, and tissue repertoires likely differ.

The germline V and J ends were trimmed by 5 bases and 4 bases, with 15 bases remaining between them. The CDR3 consists of 15 residues. Germline V gene data show CDR1 as SGHTA and CDR2 as FQGTGA. TCRdb's copy holds only in-frame clones and misses some; the assay was immunoSEQ multiplex PCR. The table includes some 1,100,000 clones, around 78% detected once. This chain uses TRBV7-3 with TRBJ2-1; the D call may be TRBD1 or TRBD2 (7 bases each). The TCR comes from a young man in good health. Some clones in this sample may be carry-over from other donors' samples. Specimen: memory CD4+ T cells from PBMCs. Subset in this sample: CD45RA-negative fraction. The CDR3 DNA reads as TGTGCCAGCAGCGACAGGGAGGGGACATACAATGAGCAGTTCTTC. The encoded protein is CASSDREGTYNEQFF.